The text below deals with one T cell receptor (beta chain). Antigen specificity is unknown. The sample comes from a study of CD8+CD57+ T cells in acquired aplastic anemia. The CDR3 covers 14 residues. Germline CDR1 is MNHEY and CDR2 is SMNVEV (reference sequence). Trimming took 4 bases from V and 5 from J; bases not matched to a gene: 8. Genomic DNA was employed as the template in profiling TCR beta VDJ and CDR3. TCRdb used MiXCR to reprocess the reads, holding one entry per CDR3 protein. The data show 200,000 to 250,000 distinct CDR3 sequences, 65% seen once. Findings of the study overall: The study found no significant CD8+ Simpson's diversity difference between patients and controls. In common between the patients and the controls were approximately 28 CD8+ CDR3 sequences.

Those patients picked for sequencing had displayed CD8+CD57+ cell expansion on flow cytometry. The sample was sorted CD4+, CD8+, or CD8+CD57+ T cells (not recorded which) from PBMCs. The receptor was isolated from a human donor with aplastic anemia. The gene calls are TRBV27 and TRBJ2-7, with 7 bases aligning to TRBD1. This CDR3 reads CASSSRQGVNEQYF. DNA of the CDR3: TGTGCCAGCAGTTCCCGACAGGGAGTCAACGAGCAGTACTTC.